This T cell receptor beta chain comes out of a study of identical twins. General study points: Conclusions were drawn cross-sectionally by statistical analysis, without following the same donors.

Carrying unique molecular identifiers, the cDNA also gained a universal primer site through template switching. One entry per CDR3 protein, called by TCRdb with MiXCR from the 5' RACE reads. The repertoire consists of about 690,000 distinct CDR3 sequences, with 21% occurring once and the leading ten covering roughly 4%. This clonotype was counted a few times. Its antigen remains unidentified. Per germline, CDR1 MNHNS and CDR2 SASEGT. V trimming: 8 bases; J trimming: 7 bases; junction bases outside the gene matches: 13. This CDR3 spans 14 amino acids. The data were also submitted as part of a second study, on T cells expressing NK-cell markers. That work contributes: The CD3+CD56-NKG2C+ fraction of a handful of donors was likewise dominated by these clonotypes. What remained unclear was the HCMV specificity of expanded NKG2C+ T cell clones.

The gene calls are TRBV6-1 and TRBJ1-2; 7 nucleotides match TRBD1. Source material: PBMCs. This sequence originates from a woman between 18 and 29 years old in good health. CDR3 DNA: TGTGCCAGCGTCAGGGCAGGGGGAAGTCGTGGCTACACCTTC. Translation gives CASVRAGGSRGYTF.